These T cell receptor beta chains were read from a single sample in a study of blood T cell repertoires in COVID-19. This table comes from immunoSEQ multiplex PCR, and its TCRdb copy is limited to in-frame clones, with some not included. This sample has more than 110,000 clones, with approximately 78% found just once. The sample was peripheral blood. All receptors derive from a woman of 80 years or more with acute or convalescent COVID-19. The CDR3 runs from the conserved cysteine through the conserved F or W. A D gene is named only where the DNA matches it firmly.

j_call	d_call	v_call	cdr3_aa
TRBJ1-5	.	TRBV6-5	CASTSRGYNQPQHF
TRBJ1-1	.	TRBV6-2/TRBV6-3	CASSFLINPNTEAFF
TRBJ2-2	TRBD2	TRBV2	CASSYGLVFPGELFF
TRBJ2-7	.	TRBV5-1	CASSLSIVFYEQYF
TRBJ2-1	.	TRBV20-1	CSTTGYNEQFF
TRBJ1-2	.	TRBV27	CASSFEPNYGYTF
TRBJ2-1	TRBD2	TRBV27	CASRAGLAGVYNEQFF
TRBJ1-3	TRBD1	TRBV11-2	CASSLDQYRRGPGNTIYF
TRBJ2-1	TRBD2	TRBV7-2	CASSDRETSGRAVEQFF
TRBJ1-5	.	TRBV28	CASSLQVSYSNQPQHF
TRBJ2-5	TRBD1	TRBV19	CASRSTGVETQYF
TRBJ1-1	.	TRBV3-1/TRBV3-2	CASSQDREGRGNTEAFF
TRBJ1-2	TRBD1	TRBV27	CASSLYGTDGNYGYTF
TRBJ2-5	TRBD1	TRBV27	CASSIPQGARGETQYF
TRBJ2-2	TRBD1	TRBV7-8	CASSSRGQGSSGELFF
TRBJ1-5	.	TRBV6-4	CATEQGPDNQPQHF
TRBJ2-1	.	TRBV28	CASSLRLTSSSYNEQFF
TRBJ1-1	TRBD1	TRBV29-1	CSAQGQPNTEAFF
TRBJ2-7	TRBD2	TRBV28	CASSSTWTSGRHEQYF
TRBJ2-5	TRBD2	TRBV6-2/TRBV6-3	CASSYSIGTSVETQYF
TRBJ2-5	TRBD2	TRBV11-2	CASSSRLAGAETQYF
TRBJ2-3	TRBD2	TRBV5-1	CASSPGAGLGWDTQYF
TRBJ1-5	TRBD1	TRBV19	CASKRTGHSNQPQHF
TRBJ2-1	TRBD1	TRBV5-8	CASRQTGHNEQFF
TRBJ1-1	.	TRBV5-1	CASSLYMVNTEAFF
TRBJ1-2	.	TRBV24-1	CATSEPTGYSYTF
TRBJ2-7	TRBD1	TRBV28	CASSPDRGWYEQYF
TRBJ1-6	.	TRBV19	CASRTLGDSPLHF
TRBJ1-2	.	TRBV27	CASTPRGEDYGYTF
TRBJ1-1	.	TRBV7-6	CASSGVGLWGTEAFF
TRBJ2-7	.	TRBV5-1	CASSLGPGTISYEQYF
TRBJ1-6	TRBD1	TRBV18	CASSTGQAVNSPLHF
TRBJ2-7	TRBD2	TRBV7-2	CASSLDSLAGGSVYEQYF
TRBJ2-1	TRBD2	TRBV2	CASRVTSGSSFEQFF
TRBJ2-7	TRBD1	TRBV28	CASSPTGTGGFQEQYF
TRBJ1-4	.	TRBV6-5	CASGRGEVEKLFF
TRBJ2-4	TRBD1	TRBV2	CASSGTGGNIQYF
TRBJ1-4	.	TRBV7-9	CASSFRGATNEKLFF
TRBJ2-1	.	TRBV7-6	CASSPRTPGRGNEQFF
TRBJ1-2	TRBD1	TRBV19	CASRGRGYGYTF
TRBJ2-1	TRBD1	TRBV5-1	CASSAGQGANEQFF
TRBJ2-7	TRBD1	TRBV2	CASTDRGREQYF
TRBJ2-7	.	TRBV7-9	CASSFSGRLRSYEQYF
TRBJ1-6	.	TRBV6-6	CASSRDMESPLHF
TRBJ2-3	.	TRBV2	CASTAILNTQYF
TRBJ2-1	TRBD2	TRBV28	CASSLVGLAGLNEQFF
TRBJ2-7	TRBD2	TRBV7-6	CASSLGASGSNEQYF
TRBJ1-1	.	TRBV5-1	CASSLDRAGTTEAFF
TRBJ2-4	TRBD1	TRBV19	CASRDRNLAKNIQYF
TRBJ2-2	TRBD1	TRBV24-1	CATSGGTGFPSGELFF
TRBJ2-1	TRBD2	TRBV2	CASSLLAGYNEQFF
TRBJ2-1	.	TRBV19	CASSTGPGDNEQFF
TRBJ1-5	.	TRBV6-5	CATATGRDYQPQHF
TRBJ2-1	.	TRBV19	CATGTRGKEQFF
TRBJ2-3	.	TRBV14	CASSQRQESTDTQYF
TRBJ2-4	.	TRBV2	CASSVDGSSKNIQYF
TRBJ1-2	.	TRBV7-2	CASSPSVRIAYGYTF